This T cell receptor (beta chain) was recovered during a study of beta chain features in type 1 diabetes. What was sequenced were expressed TCRB transcripts, since all of the isolated RNA had been reverse transcribed. Method: immunoSEQ multiplex PCR; TCRdb's copy keeps in-frame clones and lacks some. This sample has under 20,000 clones, with 55% found just once. Material for sequencing was stem cell memory CD4+ T cells from blood. The sequence came from a woman aged 18-29 years in good health.

The CDR3 is CATSSGTSGSAEQYF. The CDR3 coding sequence is TGTGCCACCAGCAGCGGGACTAGCGGGTCAGCCGAGCAGTACTTC. This sequence joins TRBV15 and TRBJ2-5, with TRBD2 matching over 12 bases. Gene TRBJ2-7 matches the end of the DNA better, so the J call may be wrong. CDR3 size: 15 residues. Germline V gives CDR1 LNHNV, CDR2 YYDKDF (reference sequence).